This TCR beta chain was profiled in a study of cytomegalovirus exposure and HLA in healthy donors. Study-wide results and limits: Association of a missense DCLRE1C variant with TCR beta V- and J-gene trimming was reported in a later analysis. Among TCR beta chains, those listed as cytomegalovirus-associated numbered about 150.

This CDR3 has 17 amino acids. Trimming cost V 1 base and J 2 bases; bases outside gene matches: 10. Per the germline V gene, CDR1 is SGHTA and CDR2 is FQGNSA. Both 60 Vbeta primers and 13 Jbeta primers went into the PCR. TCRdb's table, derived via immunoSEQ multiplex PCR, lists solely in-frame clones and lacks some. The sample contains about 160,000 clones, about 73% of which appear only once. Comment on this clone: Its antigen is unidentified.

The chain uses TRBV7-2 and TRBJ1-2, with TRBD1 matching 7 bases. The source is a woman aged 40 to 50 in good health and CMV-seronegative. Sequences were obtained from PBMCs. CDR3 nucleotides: TGTGCCAGCAGCTTAGGGACAGGCAATAAGGGGAACTATGGCTACACCTTC. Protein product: CASSLGTGNKGNYGYTF.